This T cell receptor (beta chain) was captured in a study of response to subunit inactivated influenza vaccine. A remark on this clonotype: What it binds is not known. One end of the junction fails to match germline, which may point to a read error.

Findings and caveats of the study: Each seasonal influenza vaccination, the authors suggested, recruits few new T cells.

Looked up from germline, CDR1 is SNHLY and CDR2 is FYNNEI. The CDR3 runs to 14 residues. Via MiXCR, TCRdb re-called the RT-PCR reads, giving one row per CDR3 protein. Altogether a few hundred thousand distinct CDR3 sequences are present, less than 7.5% being singletons, with the ten largest covering over 10%. Source: PBMCs from blood, taken less than 30 months after vaccination. The origin of this receptor is a man between 45 and 75 years old who received an inactivated influenza vaccine. V gene TRBV2 combines with J gene TRBJ2-4; D perhaps matches TRBD2 (6 bases). Written as DNA, the CDR3 is TGTGCCAGCAGTCAAGCGGCGGGGCTAGAGAGTCAGTACTTC. Encoded protein: CASSQAAGLESQYF.